The T cell receptor beta chain described here comes from a study of STAT5B mutations in CD4+ large granular lymphocyte leukemia. Findings of the study overall: Top patient clones used TRBV06 genes more often: 8/27 versus 2/35 in controls.

The CDR3 length is 14 residues. Trimming cost V 5 bases and J 1 base, with 11 bases left between them. Germline CDR1 reads MRHNA; CDR2 reads SNTAGT. Comment on this clone: The target antigen is unknown.

Some clones are missing from TCRdb's copy, which holds only in-frame ones; the method was immunoSEQ multiplex PCR. The repertoire includes about 31,000 clones, over 65% of them detected once, and around 7% sits in the top ten. The receptor was isolated from a human donor in good health. The sequenced sample was CD4+ T cells from blood buffy coats. The rearrangement uses TRBV6-4 and TRBJ1-1; tentatively, D is TRBD1 (6 bases). The CDR3 sequence: CASSRDIQNTEAFF. The CDR3 DNA reads as TGTGCCAGCAGTCGGGACATTCAGAACACTGAAGCTTTCTTT.